The 10 T cell receptor beta chains reported below all come from one sample, sequenced in a study of T cells in Graves' hyperthyroidism and ophthalmopathy. TCR beta CDR3 regions were amplified from RNA transcripts. Using the HTBI primer set, a first-round RT-PCR was run on the TCR CDR3. TCRdb re-called the multiplex PCR reads with MiXCR, one entry per CDR3 protein. The table lists some 350,000 distinct CDR3 sequences, roughly 15% of them singletons. Sequencing was performed on blood. These receptor sequences come from a woman aged 40-49 years with Graves' ophthalmopathy.

In this sample, this clonotype turned up many times. This rearrangement joins TRBV15 to TRBJ2-5; D gene unclear. Germline CDR1 and CDR2: LNHNV and YYDKDF (reference sequence). V shed 3 bases and J shed 5 bases, with 10 bases lying between them. This CDR3 spans 13 amino acids. This CDR3 is CATSRTLRETQYF. Here the CDR3 DNA reads TGTGCCACCAGCAGGACACTCCGGGAGACCCAGTACTTC.

There are many counts of this clonotype. J is TRBJ2-7 and V is TRBV20-1; 12 positions match TRBD1. Germline CDR1 is DFQATT and CDR2 is SNEGSKA (reference sequence). The CDR3 has 13 residues. V shed 3 bases and J 5 bases; nucleotides not matched to a gene: 2. In DNA form, the CDR3 reads TGCAGTGCTAGCGGGACAGGGGGCAACGAGCAGTACTTC. Amino acids: CSASGTGGNEQYF.

The chain uses TRBV2 and TRBJ1-5; 9 bases are a match to TRBD1. Germline CDR1 SNHLY, CDR2 FYNNEI. The CDR3 loop spans 15 amino acids. The V segment lost 8 bases and the J segment 1 base; nucleotides outside the gene matches: 6. CDR3 protein: CASRGTGNSNQPQHF. In DNA form, the CDR3 reads TGTGCCAGCCGGGGGACAGGGAACAGCAATCAGCCCCAGCATTTT.

The chain has TRBV11-3 and TRBJ2-7, with D perhaps given as TRBD1 or TRBD2 (6 bases each). The CDR3 spans 13 residues. CDR1 is SGHNT and CDR2 is YENEEA in the germline V gene. Deletions cut 2 bases from V and 5 bases from J, with 10 bases between. CDR3 in DNA: TGTGCCAGCAGCTTAATGGGGGGCGACGAGCAGTACTTC. Translation gives CASSLMGGDEQYF.

The sample holds many counts of this clonotype. CDR3 coding DNA: TGTGCCATCAGTGAAGCGGGGCGGGAGACCCAGTACTTC. Its translation: CAISEAGRETQYF. This chain joins TRBV10-3 and TRBJ2-5; 7 bases line up with TRBD2. From germline, CDR1 is ENHRY and CDR2 SYGVKD. This CDR3 is 13 amino acids long. V dropped 3 bases and J dropped 5; count of bases not matched to a gene: 3.

This clonotype was counted a few times. The V gene is TRBV19, the J gene TRBJ1-6; maybe TRBD1 (6 bases). The V gene's germline CDR1 is LNHDA and CDR2 SQIVND (reference sequence). The CDR3 consists of 15 residues. V gave up 7 bases and J gave up 9 bases, with 19 bases separating them. CDR3 DNA: TGTGCCAGTAAGGGGGGCCAGAACGTTGGTTCACCCCTCCACTTT. It specifies CASKGGQNVGSPLHF.

This clonotype was observed at least ten times. This chain joins TRBV2 and TRBJ2-5; the D gene could be TRBD1 or TRBD2 (6 bases each). V was pared by 5 bases and J by 5 bases, with 21 bases between. The germline CDR1 and CDR2 sequences are SNHLY and FYNNEI. This CDR3 comprises 16 residues. CDR3 bases: TGTGCCAGCAGTAGGAGGCCCCTGGGGGGCGTTGAGACCCAGTACTTC. As protein: CASSRRPLGGVETQYF.

The table lists this clonotype with many counts. The chain joins TRBV30 to TRBJ1-6, with D unclear. This CDR3 region has 13 residues. CDR1 and CDR2 from the germline V gene are GTSNPN and SVGIG (reference sequence). Trimming took off 2 bases at V and 9 bases at J, with 11 bases between the two ends. CDR3 coding DNA: TGTGCCTGGAGTTTAGGAACGCGTTCACCCCTCCACTTT. This gives the protein CAWSLGTRSPLHF.

Only a few counts were recorded for this clonotype. This chain uses TRBV6-5 with TRBJ2-7; TRBD1 matches at 9 bases. The CDR3 contains 15 residues. V trimming: 3 bases; J trimming: 4 bases; junction bases outside the gene matches: 7. Germline lookup yields CDR1 MNHEY and CDR2 SVGAGI. CDR3 sequence (DNA): TGTGCCAGCAGTTATCCGGGACAGGGTTTTTACGAGCAGTACTTC. Its translation is CASSYPGQGFYEQYF.

This clonotype was seen repeatedly, ten times or more. The chain is built from TRBV6-1 and TRBJ2-5, with D maybe TRBD2 (5 bases). V shed 10 bases and J shed 7 bases, with 13 bases lying between them. The CDR3 consists of 11 residues. Germline CDR1 MNHNS, CDR2 SASEGT. CDR3 loop: CATAGVGTQYF. In DNA, the CDR3 is TGTGCCACCGCCGGGGTGGGGACCCAGTACTTC.